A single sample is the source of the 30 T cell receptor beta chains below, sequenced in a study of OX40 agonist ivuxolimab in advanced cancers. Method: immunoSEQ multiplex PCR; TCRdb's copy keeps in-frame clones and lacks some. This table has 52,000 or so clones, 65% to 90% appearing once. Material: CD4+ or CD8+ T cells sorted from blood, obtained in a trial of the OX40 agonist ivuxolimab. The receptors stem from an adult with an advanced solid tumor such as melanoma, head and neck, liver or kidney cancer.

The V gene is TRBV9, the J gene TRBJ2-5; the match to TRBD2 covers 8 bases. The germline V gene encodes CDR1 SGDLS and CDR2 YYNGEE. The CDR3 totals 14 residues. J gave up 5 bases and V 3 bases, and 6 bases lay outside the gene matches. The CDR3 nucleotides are TGTGCCAGCAGCGCCCGACTAGCGACCGAGACCCAGTACTTC. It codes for CASSARLATETQYF.

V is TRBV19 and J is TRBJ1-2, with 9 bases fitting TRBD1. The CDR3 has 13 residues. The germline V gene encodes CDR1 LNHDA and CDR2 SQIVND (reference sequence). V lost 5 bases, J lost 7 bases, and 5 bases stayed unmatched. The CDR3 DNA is TGTGCCAGTAGTGCCTGGGGACAGGGTGGCTACACCTTC. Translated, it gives CASSAWGQGGYTF.

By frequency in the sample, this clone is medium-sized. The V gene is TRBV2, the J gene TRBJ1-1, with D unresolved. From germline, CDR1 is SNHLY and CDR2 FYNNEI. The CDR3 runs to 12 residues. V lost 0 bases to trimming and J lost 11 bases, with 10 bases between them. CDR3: CASSEASVRAFF. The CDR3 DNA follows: TGTGCCAGCAGTGAAGCTTCAGTCCGGGCTTTCTTT. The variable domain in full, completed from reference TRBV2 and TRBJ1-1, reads EPEVTQTPSHQVTQMGQEVILRCVPISNHLYFYWYRQILGQKVEFLVSFYNNEISEKSEIFDDQFSVERPDGSNFTLKIRSTKLEDSAMYFCASSEASVRAFFGQGTRLTVV.

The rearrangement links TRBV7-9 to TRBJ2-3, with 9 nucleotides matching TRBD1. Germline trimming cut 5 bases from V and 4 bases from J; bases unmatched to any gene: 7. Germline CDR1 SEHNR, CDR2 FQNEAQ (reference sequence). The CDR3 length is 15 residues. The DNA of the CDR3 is TGTGCCAGCAGCACCCGGGACAGGGTGGCAGATACGCAGTATTTT. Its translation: CASSTRDRVADTQYF.

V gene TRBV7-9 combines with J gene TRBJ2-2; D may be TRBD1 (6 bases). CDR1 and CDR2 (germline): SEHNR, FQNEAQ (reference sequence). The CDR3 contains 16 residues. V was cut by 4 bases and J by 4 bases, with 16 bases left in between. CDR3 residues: CASSSRQVSSTGELFF. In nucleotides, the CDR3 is TGTGCCAGCAGCTCGAGACAGGTATCGAGCACCGGGGAGCTGTTTTTT.

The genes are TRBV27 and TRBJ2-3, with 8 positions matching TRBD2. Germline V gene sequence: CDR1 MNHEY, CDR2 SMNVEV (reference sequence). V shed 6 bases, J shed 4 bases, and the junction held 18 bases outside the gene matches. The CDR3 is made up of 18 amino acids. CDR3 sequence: CASSQRTFGLAGADTQYF. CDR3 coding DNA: TGTGCCAGCAGCCAACGGACCTTCGGTCTAGCGGGTGCAGATACGCAGTATTTT.

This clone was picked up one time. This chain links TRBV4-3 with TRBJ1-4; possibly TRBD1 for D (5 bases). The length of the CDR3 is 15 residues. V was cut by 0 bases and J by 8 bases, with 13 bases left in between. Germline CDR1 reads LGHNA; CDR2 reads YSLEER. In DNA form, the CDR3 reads TGCGCCAGCAGCCAAGAAAACAGGTGGGCCGAAAAACTGTTTTTT. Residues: CASSQENRWAEKLFF.

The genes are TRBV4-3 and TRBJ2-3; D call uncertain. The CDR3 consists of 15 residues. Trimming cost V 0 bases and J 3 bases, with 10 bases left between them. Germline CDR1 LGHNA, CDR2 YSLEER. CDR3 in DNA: TGCGCCAGCAGCCAAGAAGCGCGGAATACAGATACGCAGTATTTT. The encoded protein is CASSQEARNTDTQYF.

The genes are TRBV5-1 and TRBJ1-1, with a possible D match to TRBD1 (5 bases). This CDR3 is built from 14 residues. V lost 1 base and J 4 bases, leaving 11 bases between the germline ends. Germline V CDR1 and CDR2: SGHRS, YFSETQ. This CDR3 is CASSLMGVGTEAFF. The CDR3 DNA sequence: TGCGCCAGCAGCTTGATGGGGGTTGGCACTGAAGCTTTCTTT.

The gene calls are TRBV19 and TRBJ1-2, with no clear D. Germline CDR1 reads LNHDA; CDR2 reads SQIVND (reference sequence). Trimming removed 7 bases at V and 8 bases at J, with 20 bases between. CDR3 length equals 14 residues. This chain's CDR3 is CASNLQTAREGYTF. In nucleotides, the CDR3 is TGTGCCAGTAATCTTCAAACGGCCCGAGAGGGCTACACCTTC. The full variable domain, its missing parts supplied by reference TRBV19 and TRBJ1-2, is DGGITQSPKYLFRKEGQNVTLSCEQNLNHDAMYWYRQDPGQGLRLIYYSQIVNDFQKGDIAEGYSVSREKKESFPLTVTSAQKNPTAFYLCASNLQTAREGYTFGSGTRLTVV.

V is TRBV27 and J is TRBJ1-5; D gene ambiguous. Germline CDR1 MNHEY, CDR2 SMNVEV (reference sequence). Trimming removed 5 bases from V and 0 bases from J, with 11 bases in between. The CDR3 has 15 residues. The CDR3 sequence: CASSPSAYSNQPQHF. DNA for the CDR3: TGTGCCAGCAGTCCATCGGCCTATAGCAATCAGCCCCAGCATTTT.

DNA for the CDR3: TGTGCCAGCAGTGGAACAGGGGTCGAAAGCACAGATACGCAGTATTTT. Translating gives CASSGTGVESTDTQYF. The chain joins TRBV6-4 to TRBJ2-3; 7 nucleotides match TRBD1. V was pared by 4 bases and J by 0 bases, with 7 bases of the junction left unmatched. This CDR3 has 16 residues. Per the germline V gene, CDR1 is MRHNA and CDR2 is SNTAGT.

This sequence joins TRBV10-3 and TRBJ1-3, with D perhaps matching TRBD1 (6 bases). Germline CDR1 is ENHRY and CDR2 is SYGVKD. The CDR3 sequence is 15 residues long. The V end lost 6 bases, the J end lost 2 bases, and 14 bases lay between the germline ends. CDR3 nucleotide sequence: TGTGCCATCAGCAACAGGGTTGGGGCTGGAAACACCATATATTTT. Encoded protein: CAISNRVGAGNTIYF.

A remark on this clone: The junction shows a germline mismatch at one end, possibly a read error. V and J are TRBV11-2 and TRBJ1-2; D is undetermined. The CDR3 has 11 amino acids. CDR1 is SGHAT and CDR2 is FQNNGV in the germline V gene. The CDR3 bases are TGTGCCAGCAGCTTAAATGTGGTTTATGCCTTC. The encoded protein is CASSLNVVYAF.

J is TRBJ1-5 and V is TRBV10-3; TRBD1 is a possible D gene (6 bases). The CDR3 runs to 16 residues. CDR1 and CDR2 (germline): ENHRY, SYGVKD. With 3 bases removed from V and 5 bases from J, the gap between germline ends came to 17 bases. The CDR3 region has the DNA TGTGCCATCAGTGACCCGGGCAGGGGCGGGGATCAGCCCCAGCATTTT. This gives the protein CAISDPGRGGDQPQHF.

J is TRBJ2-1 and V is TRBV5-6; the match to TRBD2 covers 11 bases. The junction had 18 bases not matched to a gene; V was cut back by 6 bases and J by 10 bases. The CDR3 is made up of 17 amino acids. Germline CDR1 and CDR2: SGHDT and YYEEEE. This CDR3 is CASTSGPTSGGLGEQFF. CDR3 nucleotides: TGTGCCAGCACCTCAGGCCCCACTAGCGGGGGTTTAGGGGAGCAGTTCTTC.

The CDR3 sequence: CASSPRSAVSNQPQHF. CDR3 DNA sequence: TGTGCCAGCAGCCCCCGCTCCGCAGTGAGCAATCAGCCCCAGCATTTT. J is TRBJ1-5 and V is TRBV5-8; no clear D. The CDR3 sequence is 16 residues long. V lost 4 bases to trimming and J lost 1 base, with 15 bases between them. Germline-derived CDR1 and CDR2 are SGHTS and YDEGEE.

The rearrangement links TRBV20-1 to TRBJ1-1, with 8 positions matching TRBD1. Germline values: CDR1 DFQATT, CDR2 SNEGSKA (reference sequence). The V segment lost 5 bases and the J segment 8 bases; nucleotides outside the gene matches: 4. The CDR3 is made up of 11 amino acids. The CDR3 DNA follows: TGCAGTGCTTCTCAGGGGGCGGAAGCTTTCTTT. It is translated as CSASQGAEAFF.

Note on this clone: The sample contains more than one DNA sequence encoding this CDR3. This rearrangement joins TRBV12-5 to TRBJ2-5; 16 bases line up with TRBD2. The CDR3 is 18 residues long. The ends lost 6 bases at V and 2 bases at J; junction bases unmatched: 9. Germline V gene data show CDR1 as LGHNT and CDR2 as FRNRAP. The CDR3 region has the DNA TGTGCTAGTGGGCCAGGGACTAGCGGGAGGGGGGGGCAAGAGACCCAGTACTTC. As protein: CASGPGTSGRGGQETQYF.

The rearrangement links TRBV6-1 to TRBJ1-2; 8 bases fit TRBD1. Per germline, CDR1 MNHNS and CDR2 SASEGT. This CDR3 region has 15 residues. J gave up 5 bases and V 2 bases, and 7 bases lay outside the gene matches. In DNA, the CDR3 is TGTGCCAGCAGTGAATATGGGACAGGCGGTTATGGCTACACCTTC. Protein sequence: CASSEYGTGGYGYTF.

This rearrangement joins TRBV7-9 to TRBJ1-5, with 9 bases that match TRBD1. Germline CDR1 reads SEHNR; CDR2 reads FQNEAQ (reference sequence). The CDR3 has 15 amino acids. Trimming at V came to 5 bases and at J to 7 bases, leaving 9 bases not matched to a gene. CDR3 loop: CASSRGGTGNQPQHF. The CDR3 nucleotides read TGTGCCAGCAGCAGGGGTGGGACAGGGAACCAGCCCCAGCATTTT. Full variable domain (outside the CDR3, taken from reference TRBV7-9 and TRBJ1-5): DTGVSQNPRHKITKRGQNVTFRCDPISEHNRLYWYRQTLGQGPEFLTYFQNEAQLEKSRLLSDRFSAERPKGSFSTLEIQRTEQGDSAMYLCASSRGGTGNQPQHFGDGTRLSIL.

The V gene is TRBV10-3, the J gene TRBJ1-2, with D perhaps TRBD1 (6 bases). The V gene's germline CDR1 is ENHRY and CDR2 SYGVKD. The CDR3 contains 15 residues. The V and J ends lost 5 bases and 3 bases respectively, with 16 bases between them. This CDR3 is CAISPTGGGDYGYTF. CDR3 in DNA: TGTGCCATCAGTCCCACCGGGGGGGGCGACTATGGCTACACCTTC.

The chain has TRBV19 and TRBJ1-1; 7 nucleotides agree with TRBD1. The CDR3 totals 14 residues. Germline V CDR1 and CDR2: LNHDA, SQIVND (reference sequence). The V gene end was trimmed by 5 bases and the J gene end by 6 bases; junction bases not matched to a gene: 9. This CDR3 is CASSPGDSRAEAFF. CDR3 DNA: TGTGCCAGTAGTCCTGGGGACAGTCGGGCTGAAGCTTTCTTT.

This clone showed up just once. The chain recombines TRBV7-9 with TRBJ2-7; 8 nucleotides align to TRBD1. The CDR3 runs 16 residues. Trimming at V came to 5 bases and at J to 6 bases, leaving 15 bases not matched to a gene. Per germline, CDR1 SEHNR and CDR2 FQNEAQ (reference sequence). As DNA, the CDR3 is TGTGCCAGCAGCCGATTTGGACAGGGAAGGTATTCCGAGCAGTACTTC. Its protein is CASSRFGQGRYSEQYF.

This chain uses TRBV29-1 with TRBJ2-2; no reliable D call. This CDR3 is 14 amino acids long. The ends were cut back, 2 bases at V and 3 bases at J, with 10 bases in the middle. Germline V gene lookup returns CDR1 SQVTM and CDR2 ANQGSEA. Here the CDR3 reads CSVEMQADTGELFF. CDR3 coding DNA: TGCAGCGTTGAAATGCAGGCGGACACCGGGGAGCTGTTTTTT.

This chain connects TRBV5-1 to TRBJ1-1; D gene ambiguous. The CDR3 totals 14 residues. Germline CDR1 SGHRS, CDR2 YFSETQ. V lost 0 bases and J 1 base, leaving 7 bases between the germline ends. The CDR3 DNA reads TGCGCCAGCAGCTTGGTAGCGGGGAACACTGAAGCTTTCTTT. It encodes CASSLVAGNTEAFF.

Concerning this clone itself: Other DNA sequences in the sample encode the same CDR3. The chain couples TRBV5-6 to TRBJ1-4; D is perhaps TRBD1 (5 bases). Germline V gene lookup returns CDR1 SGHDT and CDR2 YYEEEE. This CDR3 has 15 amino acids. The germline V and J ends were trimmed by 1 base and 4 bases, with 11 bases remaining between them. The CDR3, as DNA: TGTGCCAGCAGCTTGTTGGGGCAGGGTAATGAAAAACTGTTTTTT. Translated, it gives CASSLLGQGNEKLFF.

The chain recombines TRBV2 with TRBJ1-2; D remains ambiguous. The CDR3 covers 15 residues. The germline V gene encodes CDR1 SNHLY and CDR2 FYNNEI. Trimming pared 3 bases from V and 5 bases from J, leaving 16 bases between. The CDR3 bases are TGTGCCAGCAGTGAGGGCAGAACATCGCCTTATGGCTACACCTTC. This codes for CASSEGRTSPYGYTF.

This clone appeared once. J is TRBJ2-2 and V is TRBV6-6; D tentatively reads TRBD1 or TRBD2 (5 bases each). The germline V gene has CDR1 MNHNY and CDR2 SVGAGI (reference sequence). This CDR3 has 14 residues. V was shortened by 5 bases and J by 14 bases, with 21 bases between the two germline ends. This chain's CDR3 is CASSQTSGGPSLFF. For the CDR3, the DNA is TGTGCCAGCAGTCAGACTTCTGGGGGACCATCACTGTTTTTT.

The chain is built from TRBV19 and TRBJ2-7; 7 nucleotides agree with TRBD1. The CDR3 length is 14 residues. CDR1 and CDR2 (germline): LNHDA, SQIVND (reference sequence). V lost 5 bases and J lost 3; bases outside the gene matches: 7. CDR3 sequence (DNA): TGTGCCAGTAGTGTCCCGGGACAGCTCTACGAGCAGTACTTC. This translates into CASSVPGQLYEQYF. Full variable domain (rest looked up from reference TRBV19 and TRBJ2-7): DGGITQSPKYLFRKEGQNVTLSCEQNLNHDAMYWYRQDPGQGLRLIYYSQIVNDFQKGDIAEGYSVSREKKESFPLTVTSAQKNPTAFYLCASSVPGQLYEQYFGPGTRLTVT.